The 14 T cell receptor beta chains in this list originate from one sample, sequenced in a study of regulatory T cells in long-lasting Graves disease. The time point: persistent/refractory GD, antithyroid drugs over 5 years with positive TRAb. PBMC RNA served as the TCR library source. Investigators prepared the TCR beta libraries by applying iRepertoire HTBI primers and Arm-PCR of CDR3 regions. TCRdb independently ran MiXCR on the multiplex PCR reads; one entry per CDR3 protein. Of approximately 690,000 distinct CDR3 sequences listed, 25% to 35% are singletons. This material consisted of peripheral blood mononuclear cells (PBMCs), taken when the disease was refractory, from a patient treated with antithyroid drugs. These receptors all come from a female donor with Graves disease.

The chain couples TRBV6-2 or TRBV6-3 to TRBJ1-1, with a tentative D call TRBD1 (5 bases). The CDR3 has 14 residues. The V end lost 10 bases, the J end lost 6 bases, and 21 bases lay between the germline ends. Per the germline V gene, CDR1 is MNHEY and CDR2 is SVGEGT. The CDR3 protein is CATSPLVGAAEAFF. For the CDR3, the DNA is TGTGCCACCTCCCCCCTAGTCGGGGCTGCTGAAGCTTTCTTT.

In its sample, this clonotype was seen a few times. V usage is TRBV3-1 and J usage is TRBJ1-6, with 8 bases that match TRBD1. Trimming cost V 8 bases and J 9 bases; bases outside gene matches: 6. CDR1 and CDR2 (germline): LGHDT, YNNKEL (reference sequence). CDR3 length: 13 amino acids. For the CDR3, the DNA is TGTGCCAGCTCAACAGGGGGAGTTTCACCCCTCCACTTT. This gives the protein CASSTGGVSPLHF. Using reference TRBV3-1 and TRBJ1-6 for the parts outside the CDR3, the full variable domain is DTAVSQTPKYLVTQMGNDKSIKCEQNLGHDTMYWYKQDSKKFLKIMFSYNNKELIINETVPNRFSPKSPDKAHLNLHINSLELGDSAVYFCASSTGGVSPLHFGNGTRLTVT.

This clonotype was counted ten times or more. V is TRBV12-3 or TRBV12-4 and J is TRBJ1-4, with D tentatively TRBD1 (6 bases). The CDR3 has 15 amino acids. Trimming removed 6 bases from V and 7 bases from J, with 18 bases in between. The CDR3 sequence: CASRTTGGLGEKLFF. The DNA of the CDR3 is TGTGCCAGCAGGACGACAGGAGGCTTGGGTGAAAAACTGTTTTTT.

Note on this clonotype: Given a much more abundant clone one base away, this may be a read error. The chain links TRBV12-3 or TRBV12-4 to TRBJ1-6, with unresolved D. This CDR3 has 13 amino acids. CDR3 amino acids: CVSSLGSNSPLHF. CDR3 sequence (DNA): TGTGTCAGCAGTTTAGGGAGTAATTCACCCCTCCACTTT.

This clonotype was recorded a few times. This chain joins TRBV29-1 and TRBJ1-1; D remains ambiguous. Trimming removed 0 bases at V and 0 bases at J, with 11 bases between. CDR1 SQVTM and CDR2 ANQGSEA come from the germline V gene. This CDR3 has 15 amino acids. The CDR3 protein is CSVEDWSLMNTEAFF. The CDR3 DNA follows: TGCAGCGTTGAAGATTGGTCCTTGATGAACACTGAAGCTTTCTTT.

There are a few counts of this clonotype. J is TRBJ1-2 and V is TRBV29-1; D perhaps matches TRBD1 (5 bases). Trimming shortened V by 0 bases and J by 5 bases, and 10 bases separated the two germline ends. CDR3 size: 13 residues. Germline-derived CDR1 and CDR2 are SQVTM and ANQGSEA. The CDR3 region has the DNA TGCAGCGTTGAAGACGGGACGCTGTATGGCTACACCTTC. The encoded protein is CSVEDGTLYGYTF.

This clonotype was recorded a few times. The chain combines TRBV12-3 or TRBV12-4 with TRBJ1-6, with D maybe TRBD1 (6 bases). The CDR3 extends over 15 amino acids. V was shortened by 6 bases and J by 2 bases, with 11 bases between the two germline ends. In nucleotides, the CDR3 is TGTGCCAGCAGCGGACCAGGGGCCTATAATTCACCCCTCCACTTT. It encodes CASSGPGAYNSPLHF.

The rearrangement uses TRBV6-2 or TRBV6-3 and TRBJ2-7, with 7 positions matching TRBD1. V shed 6 bases, J shed 0 bases, and the junction held 8 bases outside the gene matches. Looked up from germline, CDR1 is MNHEY and CDR2 is SVGEGT. The CDR3 is 15 amino acids. CDR3 bases: TGTGCCAGCAGGCCTGACAGGGTTCACTCCTACGAGCAGTACTTC. It translates to CASRPDRVHSYEQYF.

This clonotype was counted at least ten times. V is TRBV2 and J is TRBJ1-4, with a possible D match to TRBD1 (5 bases). V lost 6 bases and J 4 bases, leaving 9 bases between the germline ends. There are 13 residues in the CDR3. Germline CDR1 and CDR2: SNHLY and FYNNEI. The CDR3 is CASRGDHNEKLFF. The CDR3 bases are TGTGCCAGCAGGGGGGACCATAATGAAAAACTGTTTTTT.

CDR3 coding DNA: TGTGCCAGCAGCTTAGATGGTACAGGGGGCTATGGCTACACCTTC. Protein sequence: CASSLDGTGGYGYTF. The genes are TRBV11-2 and TRBJ1-2, with 8 bases that match TRBD1. This CDR3 has 15 amino acids. V was clipped by 0 bases and J by 4 bases; unmatched bases: 4. CDR1 SGHAT and CDR2 FQNNGV come from the germline V gene. Using reference TRBV11-2 and TRBJ1-2 for the parts outside the CDR3, the full variable domain is EAGVAQSPRYKIIEKRQSVAFWCNPISGHATLYWYQQILGQGPKLLIQFQNNGVVDDSQLPKDRFSAERLKGVDSTLKIQPAKLEDSAVYLCASSLDGTGGYGYTFGSGTRLTVV.

This clonotype was seen more than once but under ten times. The rearrangement links TRBV14 to TRBJ1-6; the D gene is possibly TRBD1 (5 bases). Germline CDR1 is SGHDN and CDR2 is FVKESK. This CDR3 contains 14 residues. Trimming took off 1 base at V and 7 bases at J, with 8 bases between the two ends. The CDR3 protein is CASSQARENSPLHF. The CDR3 DNA reads as TGTGCCAGCAGCCAAGCCAGGGAAAATTCACCCCTCCACTTT.

This clonotype came up many times. The rearrangement uses TRBV2 and TRBJ1-5, with D tentatively TRBD1 (5 bases). Looked up from germline, CDR1 is SNHLY and CDR2 is FYNNEI. This CDR3 contains 14 residues. V gave up 7 bases and J gave up 7 bases, with 17 bases separating them. This chain's CDR3 is CASTPGPFQQPQHF. The CDR3 DNA reads TGTGCCAGCACTCCGGGGCCCTTCCAGCAGCCCCAGCATTTT.

This clonotype has a handful of counts. The chain is built from TRBV2 and TRBJ1-2, with 9 nucleotides matching TRBD1. The germline V gene has CDR1 SNHLY and CDR2 FYNNEI. The junction had 8 bases not matched to a gene; V was cut back by 7 bases and J by 2 bases. The CDR3 is 15 residues long. The CDR3 loop reads CASILGQGLNYGYTF. The CDR3, as DNA: TGTGCCAGCATATTGGGACAGGGACTAAACTATGGCTACACCTTC.

V is TRBV29-1 and J is TRBJ2-7; 8 bases line up with TRBD1. J lost 3 bases, V lost 5 bases, and 9 bases had no gene match. The germline gives CDR1 SQVTM, CDR2 ANQGSEA. The CDR3 totals 14 residues. CDR3 sequence: CSVLLRDRHYEQYF. Here the CDR3 DNA reads TGCAGCGTTTTGCTCCGGGACAGGCACTACGAGCAGTACTTC.